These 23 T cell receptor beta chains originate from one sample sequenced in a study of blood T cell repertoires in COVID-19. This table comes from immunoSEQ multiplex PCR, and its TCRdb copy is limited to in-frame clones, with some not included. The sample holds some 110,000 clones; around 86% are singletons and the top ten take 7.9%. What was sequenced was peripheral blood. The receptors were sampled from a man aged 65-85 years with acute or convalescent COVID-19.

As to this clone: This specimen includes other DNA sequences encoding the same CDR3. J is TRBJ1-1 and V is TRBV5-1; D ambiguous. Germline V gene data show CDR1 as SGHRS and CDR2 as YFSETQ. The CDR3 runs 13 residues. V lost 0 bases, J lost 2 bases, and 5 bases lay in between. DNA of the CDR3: TGCGCCAGCAGCTTGGGAGGCAACACTGAAGCTTTCTTT. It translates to CASSLGGNTEAFF.

As DNA, the CDR3 is TGTGCCAGCAGTGAAGTATGGGGGAGGGGTAACACCGGGGAGCTGTTTTTT. This gives the protein CASSEVWGRGNTGELFF. The V gene is TRBV6-1, the J gene TRBJ2-2; 7 bases fit TRBD2. The germline CDR1 and CDR2 sequences are MNHNS and SASEGT. CDR3 length: 17 amino acids. V was clipped by 1 base and J by 2 bases; unmatched bases: 7.

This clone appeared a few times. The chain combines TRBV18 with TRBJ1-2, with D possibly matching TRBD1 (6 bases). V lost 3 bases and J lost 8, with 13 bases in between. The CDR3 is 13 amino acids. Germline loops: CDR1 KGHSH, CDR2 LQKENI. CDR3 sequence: CASSPQQRGGYTF. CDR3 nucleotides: TGTGCCAGCTCACCCCAACAGAGGGGGGGCTACACCTTC.

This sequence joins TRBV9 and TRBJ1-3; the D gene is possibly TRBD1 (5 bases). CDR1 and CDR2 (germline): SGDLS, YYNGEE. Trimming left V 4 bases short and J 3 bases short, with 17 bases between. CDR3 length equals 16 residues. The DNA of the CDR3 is TGTGCCAGCAGCCCCACCCCCCCAGGGTATGGAAACACCATATATTTT. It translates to CASSPTPPGYGNTIYF.

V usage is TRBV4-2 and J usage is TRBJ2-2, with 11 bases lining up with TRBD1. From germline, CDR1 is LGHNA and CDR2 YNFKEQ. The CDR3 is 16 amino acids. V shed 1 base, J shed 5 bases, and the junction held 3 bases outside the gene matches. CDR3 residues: CASSQGDRGRTGELFF. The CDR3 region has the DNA TGTGCCAGCAGCCAAGGGGACAGGGGGAGGACCGGGGAGCTGTTTTTT.

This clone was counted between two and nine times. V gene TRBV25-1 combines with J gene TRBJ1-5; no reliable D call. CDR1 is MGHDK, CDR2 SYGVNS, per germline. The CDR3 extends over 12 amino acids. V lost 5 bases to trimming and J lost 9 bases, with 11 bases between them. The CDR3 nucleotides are TGTGCCAGCAGTCTGAGCTCGGGGCCCCAGCATTTT. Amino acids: CASSLSSGPQHF. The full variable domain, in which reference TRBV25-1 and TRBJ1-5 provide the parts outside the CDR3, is EADIYQTPRYLVIGTGKKITLECSQTMGHDKMYWYQQDPGMELHLIHYSYGVNSTEKGDLSSESTVSRIRTEHFPLTLESARPSHTSQYLCASSLSSGPQHFGDGTRLSIL.

In DNA form, the CDR3 reads TGTGCCAGCCACGGGACAGGCGGTGAAAAACTGTTTTTT. Translation gives CASHGTGGEKLFF. The V and J genes are TRBV2 and TRBJ1-4; TRBD1 matches at 8 bases. Germline V lookup: CDR1 SNHLY, CDR2 FYNNEI. This CDR3 has 13 amino acids. J gave up 7 bases and V 8 bases, and 6 bases lay outside the gene matches.

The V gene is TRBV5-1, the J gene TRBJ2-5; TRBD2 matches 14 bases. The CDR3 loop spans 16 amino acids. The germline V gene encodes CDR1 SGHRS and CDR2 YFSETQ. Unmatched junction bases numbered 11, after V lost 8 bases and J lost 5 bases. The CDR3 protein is CASLMGTSGSRETQYF. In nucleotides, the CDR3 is TGCGCCAGTCTAATGGGGACTAGCGGGAGCAGGGAGACCCAGTACTTC. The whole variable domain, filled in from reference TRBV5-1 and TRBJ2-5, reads KAGVTQTPRYLIKTRGQQVTLSCSPISGHRSVSWYQQTPGQGLQFLFEYFSETQRNKGNFPGRFSGRQFSNSRSEMNVSTLELGDSALYLCASLMGTSGSRETQYFGPGTRLLVL.

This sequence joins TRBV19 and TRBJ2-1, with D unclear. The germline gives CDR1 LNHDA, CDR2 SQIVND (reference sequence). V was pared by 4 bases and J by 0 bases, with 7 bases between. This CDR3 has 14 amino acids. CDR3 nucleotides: TGTGCCAGTAGTAGAGCTTACTCCTACAATGAGCAGTTCTTC. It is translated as CASSRAYSYNEQFF.

The CDR3 DNA follows: TGTGCCAGCAGTTACCAAGGGGGGGCAGGTCAGCCCCAGCATTTT. Translated, it gives CASSYQGGAGQPQHF. The chain is built from TRBV28 and TRBJ1-5, with D perhaps matching TRBD1 (6 bases). The CDR3 contains 15 residues. Trimming cost V 4 bases and J 6 bases, with 16 bases left between them. The germline V gene encodes CDR1 MDHEN and CDR2 SYDVKM.

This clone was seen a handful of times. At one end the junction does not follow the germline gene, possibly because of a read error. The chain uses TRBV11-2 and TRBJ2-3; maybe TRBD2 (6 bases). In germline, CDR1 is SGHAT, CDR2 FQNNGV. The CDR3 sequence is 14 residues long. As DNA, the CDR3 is TGTGCCAGCACCTTAGCCCCTGGAGGGGATACGCAGTATTTT. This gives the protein CASTLAPGGDTQYF.

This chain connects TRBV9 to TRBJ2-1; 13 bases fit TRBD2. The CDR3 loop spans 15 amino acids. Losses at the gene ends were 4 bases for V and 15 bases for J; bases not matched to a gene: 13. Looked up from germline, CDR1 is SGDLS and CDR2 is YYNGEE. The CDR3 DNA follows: TGTGCCAGCAGCCCCTGGACTAGCGGGAGTGTCGCGGCGTTCTTC. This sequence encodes CASSPWTSGSVAAFF.

CDR3 residues: CASSESRGRVTEAFF. Here the CDR3 DNA reads TGCGCCAGCAGTGAGTCCCGGGGAAGGGTGACTGAAGCTTTCTTT. This rearrangement joins TRBV10-1 to TRBJ1-1; D is ambiguous. The CDR3 spans 15 residues. Germline V gene sequence: CDR1 WNHNN, CDR2 SYGVQD (reference sequence). Trimming removed 0 bases from V and 5 bases from J, with 13 bases in between.

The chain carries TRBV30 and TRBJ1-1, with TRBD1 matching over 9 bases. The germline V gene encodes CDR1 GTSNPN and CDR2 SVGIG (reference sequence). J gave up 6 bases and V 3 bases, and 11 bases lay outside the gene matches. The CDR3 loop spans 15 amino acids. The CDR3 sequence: CAWSGMDRGVAEAFF. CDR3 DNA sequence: TGTGCCTGGAGCGGGATGGACAGGGGTGTCGCTGAAGCTTTCTTT.

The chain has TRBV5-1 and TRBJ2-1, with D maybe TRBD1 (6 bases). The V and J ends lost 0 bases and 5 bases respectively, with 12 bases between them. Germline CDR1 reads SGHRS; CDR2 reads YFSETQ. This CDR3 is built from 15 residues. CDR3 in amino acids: CASSLVGTSNNEQFF. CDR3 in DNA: TGCGCCAGCAGCTTGGTCGGGACATCCAACAATGAGCAGTTCTTC. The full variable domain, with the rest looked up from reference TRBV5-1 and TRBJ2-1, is KAGVTQTPRYLIKTRGQQVTLSCSPISGHRSVSWYQQTPGQGLQFLFEYFSETQRNKGNFPGRFSGRQFSNSRSEMNVSTLELGDSALYLCASSLVGTSNNEQFFGPGTRLTVL.

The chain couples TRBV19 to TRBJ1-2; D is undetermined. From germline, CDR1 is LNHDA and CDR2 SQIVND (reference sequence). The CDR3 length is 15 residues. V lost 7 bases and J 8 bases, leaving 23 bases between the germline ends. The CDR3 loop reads CASIPVPGIPGGYTF. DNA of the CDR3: TGTGCCAGTATCCCAGTCCCCGGGATACCTGGCGGCTACACCTTC.

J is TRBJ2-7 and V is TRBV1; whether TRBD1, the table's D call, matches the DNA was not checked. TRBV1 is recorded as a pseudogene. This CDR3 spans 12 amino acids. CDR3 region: CTSSQDWPEQYF. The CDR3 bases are TGCACCAGCAGCCAAGACTGGCCGGAGCAGTACTTC.

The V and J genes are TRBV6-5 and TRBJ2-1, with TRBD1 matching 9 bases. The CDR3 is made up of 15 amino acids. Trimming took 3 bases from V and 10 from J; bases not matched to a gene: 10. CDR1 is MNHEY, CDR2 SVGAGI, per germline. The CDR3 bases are TGTGCCAGCAGTTATCCCAGGACAGGGGTACGCGAGCAGTTCTTC. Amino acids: CASSYPRTGVREQFF.

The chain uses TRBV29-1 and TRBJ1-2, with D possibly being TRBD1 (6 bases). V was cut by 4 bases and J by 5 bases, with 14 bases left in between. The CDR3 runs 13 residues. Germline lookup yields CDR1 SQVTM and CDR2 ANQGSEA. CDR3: CSVVEMQGYGYTF. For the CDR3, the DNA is TGCAGCGTTGTAGAGATGCAGGGGTATGGCTACACCTTC. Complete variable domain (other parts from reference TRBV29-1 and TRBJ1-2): SAVISQKPSRDICQRGTSLTIQCQVDSQVTMMFWYRQQPGQSLTLIATANQGSEATYESGFVIDKFPISRPNLTFSTLTVSNMSPEDSSIYLCSVVEMQGYGYTFGSGTRLTVV.

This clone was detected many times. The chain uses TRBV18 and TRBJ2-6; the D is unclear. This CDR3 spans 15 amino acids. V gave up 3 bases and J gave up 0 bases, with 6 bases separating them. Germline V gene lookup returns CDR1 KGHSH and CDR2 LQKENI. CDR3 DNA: TGTGCCAGCTCACCGCCAGTCTCTGGGGCCAACGTCCTGACTTTC. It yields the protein CASSPPVSGANVLTF.

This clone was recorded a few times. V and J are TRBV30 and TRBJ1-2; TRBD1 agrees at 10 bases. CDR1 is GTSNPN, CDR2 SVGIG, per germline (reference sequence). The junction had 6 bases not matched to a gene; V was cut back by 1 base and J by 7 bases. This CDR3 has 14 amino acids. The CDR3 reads CAWSGDRGSFGYTF. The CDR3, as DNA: TGTGCCTGGAGTGGGGACAGGGGCAGTTTTGGCTACACCTTC.

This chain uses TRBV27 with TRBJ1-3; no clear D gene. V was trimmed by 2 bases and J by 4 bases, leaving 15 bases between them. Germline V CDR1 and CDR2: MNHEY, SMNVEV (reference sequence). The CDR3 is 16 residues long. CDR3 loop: CASSLMGPGFGNTIYF. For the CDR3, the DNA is TGTGCCAGCAGTTTAATGGGTCCGGGGTTCGGAAACACCATATATTTT.

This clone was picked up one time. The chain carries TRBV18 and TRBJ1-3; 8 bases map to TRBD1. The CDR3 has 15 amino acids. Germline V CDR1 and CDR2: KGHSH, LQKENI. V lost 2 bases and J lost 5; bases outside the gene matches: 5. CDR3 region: CASSPGTGVRNTIYF. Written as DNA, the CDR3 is TGTGCCAGCTCACCAGGGACAGGTGTCCGAAACACCATATATTTT.